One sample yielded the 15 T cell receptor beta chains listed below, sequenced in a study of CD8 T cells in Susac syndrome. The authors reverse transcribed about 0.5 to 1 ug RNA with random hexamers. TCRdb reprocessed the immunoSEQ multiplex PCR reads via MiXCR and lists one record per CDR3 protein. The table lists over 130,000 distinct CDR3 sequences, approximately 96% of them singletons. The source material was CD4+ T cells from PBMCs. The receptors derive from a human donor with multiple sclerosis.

DNA for the CDR3: TGTGCCAGCAGTCCCCTAGACAACCCAACTAATGAAAAACTGTTTTTT. It yields the protein CASSPLDNPTNEKLFF. This chain links TRBV28 with TRBJ1-4, with D uncertain. The CDR3 runs 16 residues. Germline V gene data show CDR1 as MDHEN and CDR2 as SYDVKM. Trimming took off 5 bases at V and 0 bases at J, with 13 bases between the two ends. The full variable domain, rest sourced from reference TRBV28 and TRBJ1-4, is DVKVTQSSRYLVKRTGEKVFLECVQDMDHENMFWYRQDPGLGLRLIYFSYDVKMKEKGDIPEGYSVSREKKERFSLILESASTNQTSMYLCASSPLDNPTNEKLFFGSGTQLSVL.

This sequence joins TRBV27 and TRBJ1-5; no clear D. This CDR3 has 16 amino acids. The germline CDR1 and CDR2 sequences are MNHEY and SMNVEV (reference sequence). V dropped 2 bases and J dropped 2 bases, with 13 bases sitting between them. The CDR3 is CASSLRGIGGNQPQHF. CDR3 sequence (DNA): TGTGCCAGCAGTTTACGGGGAATCGGGGGCAATCAGCCCCAGCATTTT.

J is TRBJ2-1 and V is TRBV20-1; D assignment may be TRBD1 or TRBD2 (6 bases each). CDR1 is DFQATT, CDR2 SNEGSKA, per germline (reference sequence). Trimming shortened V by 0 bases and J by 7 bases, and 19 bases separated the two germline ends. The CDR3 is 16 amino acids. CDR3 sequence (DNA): TGCAGTGCTAGAGATCCGTCGGGGGCCCCCCAGAATGAGCAGTTCTTC. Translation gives CSARDPSGAPQNEQFF.

Here the CDR3 reads CSARDRRGLYNEQFF. The CDR3 coding sequence is TGCAGTGCTAGAGATAGGAGGGGGCTCTACAATGAGCAGTTCTTC. The chain couples TRBV20-1 to TRBJ2-1; D might be TRBD1 (7 bases). The CDR3 is made up of 15 amino acids. Germline-derived CDR1 and CDR2 are DFQATT and SNEGSKA (reference sequence). V shed 0 bases and J shed 3 bases, with 12 bases lying between them.

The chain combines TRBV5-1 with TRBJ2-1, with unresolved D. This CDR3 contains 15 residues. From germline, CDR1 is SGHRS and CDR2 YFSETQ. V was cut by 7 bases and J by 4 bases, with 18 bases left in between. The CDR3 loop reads CASGSGQASYNEQFF. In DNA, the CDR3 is TGCGCCAGCGGTTCCGGTCAGGCCTCATACAATGAGCAGTTCTTC. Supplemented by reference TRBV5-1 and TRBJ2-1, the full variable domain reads KAGVTQTPRYLIKTRGQQVTLSCSPISGHRSVSWYQQTPGQGLQFLFEYFSETQRNKGNFPGRFSGRQFSNSRSEMNVSTLELGDSALYLCASGSGQASYNEQFFGPGTRLTVL.

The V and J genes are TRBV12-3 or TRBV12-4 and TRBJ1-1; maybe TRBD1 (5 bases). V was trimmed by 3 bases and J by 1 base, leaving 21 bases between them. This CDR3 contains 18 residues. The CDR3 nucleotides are TGTGCCAGCAGTTTGTCCAGACTTCGTGGGAGGGGGAACACTGAAGCTTTCTTT. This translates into CASSLSRLRGRGNTEAFF.

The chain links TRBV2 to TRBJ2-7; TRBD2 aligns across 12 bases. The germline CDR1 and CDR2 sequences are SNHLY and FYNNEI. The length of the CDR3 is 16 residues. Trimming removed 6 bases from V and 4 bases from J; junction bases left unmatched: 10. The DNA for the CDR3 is TGTGCCAGCAGCGCCCTTTGGACTAGCGGGATTTACGAGCAGTACTTC. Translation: CASSALWTSGIYEQYF.

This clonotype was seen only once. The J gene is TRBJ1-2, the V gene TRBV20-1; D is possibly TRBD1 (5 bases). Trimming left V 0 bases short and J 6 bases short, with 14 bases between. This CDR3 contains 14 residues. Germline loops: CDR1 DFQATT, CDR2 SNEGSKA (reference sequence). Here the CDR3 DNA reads TGCAGTGCTAGAGATCTCGGCAGGGAAAATGGCTACACCTTC. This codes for CSARDLGRENGYTF.

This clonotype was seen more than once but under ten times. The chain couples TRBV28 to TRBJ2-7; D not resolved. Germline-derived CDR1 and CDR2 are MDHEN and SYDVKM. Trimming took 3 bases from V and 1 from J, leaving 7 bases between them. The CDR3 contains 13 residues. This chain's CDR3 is CASSFLGSYEQYF. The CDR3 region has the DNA TGTGCCAGCAGTTTTCTGGGGTCCTACGAGCAGTACTTC.

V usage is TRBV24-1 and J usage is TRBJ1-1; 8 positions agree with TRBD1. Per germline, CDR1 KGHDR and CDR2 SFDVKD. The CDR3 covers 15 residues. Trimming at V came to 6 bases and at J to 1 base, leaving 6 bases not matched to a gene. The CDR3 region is CATSLSGTGNTEAFF. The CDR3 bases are TGTGCCACCAGTCTCTCCGGGACAGGGAACACTGAAGCTTTCTTT.

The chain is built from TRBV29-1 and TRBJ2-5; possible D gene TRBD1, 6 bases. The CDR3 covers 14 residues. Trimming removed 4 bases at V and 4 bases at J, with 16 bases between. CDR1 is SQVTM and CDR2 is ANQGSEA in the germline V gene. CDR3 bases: TGCAGCGTTGTGTTTCCAGGGGTGTTAGAGACCCAGTACTTC. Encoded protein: CSVVFPGVLETQYF.

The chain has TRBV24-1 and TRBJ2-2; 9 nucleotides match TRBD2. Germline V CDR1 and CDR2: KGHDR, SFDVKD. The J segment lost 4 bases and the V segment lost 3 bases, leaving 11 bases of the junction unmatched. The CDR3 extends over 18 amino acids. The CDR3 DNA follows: TGTGCCACCAGTGATCAAACGAAGCGGGGGGCCACCACCGGGGAGCTGTTTTTT. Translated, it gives CATSDQTKRGATTGELFF.

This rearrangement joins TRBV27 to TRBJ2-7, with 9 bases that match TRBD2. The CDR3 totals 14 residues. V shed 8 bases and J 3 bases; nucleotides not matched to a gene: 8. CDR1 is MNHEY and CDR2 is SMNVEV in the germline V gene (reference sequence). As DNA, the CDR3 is TGTGCCAGCGTTCAGGTTAGCGGGGGCTACGAGCAGTACTTC. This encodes CASVQVSGGYEQYF.

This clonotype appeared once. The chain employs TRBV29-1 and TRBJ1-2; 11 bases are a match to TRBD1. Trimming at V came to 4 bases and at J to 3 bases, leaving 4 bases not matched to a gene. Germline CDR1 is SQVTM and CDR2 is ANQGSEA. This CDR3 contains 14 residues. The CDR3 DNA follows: TGCAGCGTTGCTGGGACAGGGGGATACTATGGCTACACCTTC. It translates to CSVAGTGGYYGYTF.

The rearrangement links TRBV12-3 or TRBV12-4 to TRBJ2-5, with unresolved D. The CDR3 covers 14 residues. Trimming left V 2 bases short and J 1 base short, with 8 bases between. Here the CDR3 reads CASSLNSGQETQYF. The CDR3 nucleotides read TGTGCCAGCAGTTTAAATTCGGGCCAAGAGACCCAGTACTTC.